The present T cell receptor (beta chain) was sequenced within a study of beta chain features in type 1 diabetes. Expressed TCRB transcripts got sequenced, as all isolated RNA was reverse transcribed. The method was immunoSEQ multiplex PCR; TCRdb's version includes in-frame clones alone and lacks a portion of them. The sample lists about 40,000 clones; about 52% were seen once. Germline-derived CDR1 and CDR2 are SGHAT and FQNNGV. V lost 2 bases to trimming and J lost 3 bases; unmatched junction nucleotides: 7. This CDR3 region has 15 residues. Sample: central memory CD4+ T cells from blood. The chain combines TRBV11-2 with TRBJ2-7; 7 bases map to TRBD2. This sequence was found in a young woman in good health. The CDR3 DNA sequence: TGTGCCAGCAGCTTAATAGGGCGGGAGTTCTACGAGCAGTACTTC. Translated, it gives CASSLIGREFYEQYF.